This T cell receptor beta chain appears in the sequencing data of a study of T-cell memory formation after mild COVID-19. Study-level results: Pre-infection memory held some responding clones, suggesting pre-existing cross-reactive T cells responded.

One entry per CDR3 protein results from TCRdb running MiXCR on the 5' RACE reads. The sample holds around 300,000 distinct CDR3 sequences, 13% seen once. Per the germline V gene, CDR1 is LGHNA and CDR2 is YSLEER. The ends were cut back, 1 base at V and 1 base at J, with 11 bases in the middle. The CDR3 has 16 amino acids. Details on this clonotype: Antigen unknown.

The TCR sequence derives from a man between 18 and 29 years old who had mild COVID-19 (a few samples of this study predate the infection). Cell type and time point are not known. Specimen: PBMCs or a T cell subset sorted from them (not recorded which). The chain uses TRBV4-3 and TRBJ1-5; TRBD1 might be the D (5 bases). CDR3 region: CASSQGGVRSNQPQHF. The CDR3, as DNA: TGCGCCAGCAGCCAAGGAGGGGTTAGGAGCAATCAGCCCCAGCATTTT.